This T cell receptor (beta chain) was identified in a study of blood T cell repertoires in COVID-19. Study as a whole: Both acute and convalescent COVID-19 samples were obtained from the United States, Italy and Spain. The cDNA or gDNA used as material had been derived from T cells, B-cell-depleted T cells, or PBMCs.

With V trimmed by 5 bases and J by 0 bases, 6 bases remained unmatched. The CDR3 is 15 amino acids. Germline V gene lookup returns CDR1 SGHVS and CDR2 FQNEAQ. Original processing notes: Reference gene primer amplification gave nucleated cell count estimates. Measured with immunoSEQ multiplex PCR; TCRdb has only the in-frame clones, and not every one. V, J and clone size derive from that table, while D and trimming were established from the DNA sequence. The sample contains 110,000 to 150,000 clones, about three quarters of which appear only once. In its sample, this clone was seen a few times. The TCR originated in a woman aged 55-75 years with acute or convalescent COVID-19. The chain has TRBV7-8 and TRBJ1-1; TRBD1 agrees at 7 bases. The sequencing input was peripheral blood. For the CDR3, the DNA is TGTGCCAGCAGCGCAGCCGGGACAGTGAACACTGAAGCTTTCTTT. The encoded protein is CASSAAGTVNTEAFF.